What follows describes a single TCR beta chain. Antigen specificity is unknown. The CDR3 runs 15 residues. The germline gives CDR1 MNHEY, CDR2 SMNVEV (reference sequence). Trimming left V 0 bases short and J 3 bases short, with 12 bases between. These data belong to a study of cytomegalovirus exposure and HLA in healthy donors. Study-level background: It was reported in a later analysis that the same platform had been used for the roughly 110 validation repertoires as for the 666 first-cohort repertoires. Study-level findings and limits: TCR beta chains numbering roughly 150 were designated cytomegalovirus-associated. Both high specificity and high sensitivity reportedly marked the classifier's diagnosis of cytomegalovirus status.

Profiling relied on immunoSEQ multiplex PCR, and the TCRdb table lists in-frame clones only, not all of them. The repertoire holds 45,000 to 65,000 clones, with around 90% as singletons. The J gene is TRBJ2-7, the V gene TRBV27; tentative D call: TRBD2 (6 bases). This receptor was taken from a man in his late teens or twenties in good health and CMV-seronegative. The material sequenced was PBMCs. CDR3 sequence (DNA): TGTGCCAGCAGTTTATCGGGGGGATCCTACTACGAGCAGTACTTC. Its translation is CASSLSGGSYYEQYF.